The TCR beta chain described here comes from a study of tumor T cells in aggressive B-cell lymphoma. The CDR3 is made up of 11 amino acids. V lost 2 bases and J 6 bases, leaving 5 bases between the germline ends. Looked up from germline, CDR1 is WSHSY and CDR2 is SAAADI. Repertoires were generated with immunoSEQ multiplex PCR, while TCRdb's copy carries only in-frame clones and drops some. This sample has about 3,000 clones, with 75% to 90% found just once. The TCR sequence derives from an adult with diffuse large B cell lymphoma. This chain joins TRBV10-2 and TRBJ2-7; no firm D call. The sample was tumor tissue. CDR3 DNA: TGCGCCAGCAGTGAGGCTACCGAGCAGTACTTC. It codes for CASSEATEQYF.